This T cell receptor beta chain was obtained from a study of CD8+CD57+ T cells in acquired aplastic anemia. As for the study in general: 3 to 4 ug was the average amount of DNA from sorted CD4+ and CD8+ cells.

The V gene's germline CDR1 is SQVTM and CDR2 ANQGSEA. V gave up 6 bases and J gave up 4 bases; unmatched junction bases: 9. The length of the CDR3 is 14 residues. Profiles of TCR beta VDJ and CDR3 were generated from a genomic DNA template. A single record per CDR3 protein comes from TCRdb applying MiXCR to the reads. The sample has 300,000 or so distinct CDR3 sequences, around three fifths seen once. The rearrangement uses TRBV29-1 and TRBJ2-7, with TRBD2 matching over 10 bases. This clonotype originated in a human donor with severe aplastic anemia or a healthy control (not recorded which). Sequencing was done on a sample of sorted CD4+, CD8+, or CD8+CD57+ T cells (not recorded which) from PBMCs. CDR3: CSVYSGTSAYEQYF. The CDR3 bases are TGCAGCGTATATTCCGGGACTAGCGCGTACGAGCAGTACTTC.